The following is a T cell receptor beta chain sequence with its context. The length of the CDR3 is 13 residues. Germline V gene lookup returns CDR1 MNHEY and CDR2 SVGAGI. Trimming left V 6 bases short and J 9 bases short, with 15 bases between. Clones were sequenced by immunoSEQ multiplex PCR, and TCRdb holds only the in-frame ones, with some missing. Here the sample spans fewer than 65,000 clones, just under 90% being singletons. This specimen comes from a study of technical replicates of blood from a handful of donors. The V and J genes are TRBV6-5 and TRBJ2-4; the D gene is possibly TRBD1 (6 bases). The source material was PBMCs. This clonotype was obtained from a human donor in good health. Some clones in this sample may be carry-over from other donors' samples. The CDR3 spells CASSQRRGGIQYF. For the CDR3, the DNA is TGTGCCAGCAGCCAAAGACGAGGGGGCATTCAGTACTTC.